The 6 T cell receptor beta chains presented below share a single source sample, sequenced in a study of T cells in Graves' hyperthyroidism and ophthalmopathy. RNA transcripts served as the template for amplifying TCR beta CDR3 regions. The TCR CDR3 was amplified in a first-round RT-PCR using the HTBI primer set. TCRdb re-called the multiplex PCR reads through MiXCR, storing one row per CDR3 protein. The sample lists around 500,000 distinct CDR3 sequences; about 14% were seen once. The specimen was blood. Receptors were obtained from a woman between 40 and 55 years old with Graves' hyperthyroidism.

This clonotype has more than one count but fewer than ten. The chain couples TRBV24-1 to TRBJ2-5; 11 nucleotides agree with TRBD1. J was trimmed by 5 bases and V by 7 bases; bases with no gene match: 5. This CDR3 has 14 amino acids. Germline V gene lookup returns CDR1 KGHDR and CDR2 SFDVKD. This CDR3 is CATSRTGGKETQYF. DNA for the CDR3: TGTGCCACCAGCAGGACAGGGGGCAAGGAGACCCAGTACTTC.

This clonotype was found once. The V and J genes are TRBV27 and TRBJ1-5, with TRBD1 as a possible D gene (6 bases). CDR1 MNHEY and CDR2 SMNVEV come from the germline V gene (reference sequence). Trimming removed 2 bases from V and 3 bases from J, with 11 bases in between. This CDR3 is 15 amino acids long. The CDR3 loop reads CASSLGGGFNQPQHF. The CDR3 DNA follows: TGTGCCAGCAGTTTAGGAGGGGGATTCAATCAGCCCCAGCATTTT.

The rearrangement joins TRBV10-1 to TRBJ1-1; D remains ambiguous. CDR1 and CDR2 from the germline V gene are WNHNN and SYGVQD (reference sequence). CDR3 size: 13 residues. With 6 bases removed from V and 1 base from J, the gap between germline ends came to 9 bases. The DNA of the CDR3 is TGCGCCAGCAGGTCGGGCCGGAACACTGAAGCTTTCTTT. Its protein is CASRSGRNTEAFF.

This clonotype was counted at least ten times. The rearrangement joins TRBV6-2 or TRBV6-3 to TRBJ1-5, with D possibly being TRBD1 (5 bases). CDR3 length: 13 residues. V shed 6 bases and J shed 5 bases, with 11 bases lying between them. Germline CDR1 and CDR2: MNHEY and SVGEGT. CDR3 loop: CASRGDSHQPQHF. As DNA, the CDR3 is TGTGCCAGCAGGGGAGACAGCCATCAGCCCCAGCATTTT.

V usage is TRBV19 and J usage is TRBJ2-5; D gene uncertain. CDR3 length: 13 amino acids. Germline CDR1 is LNHDA and CDR2 is SQIVND (reference sequence). The V end lost 3 bases, the J end lost 4 bases, and 9 bases lay between the germline ends. CDR3 residues: CASSIKVSETQYF. CDR3 in DNA: TGTGCCAGTAGTATTAAGGTTTCAGAGACCCAGTACTTC.

This clonotype was counted a few times. The chain links TRBV27 to TRBJ1-4, with a possible D match to TRBD1 (5 bases). Trimming removed 4 bases at V and 4 bases at J, with 16 bases between. Per germline, CDR1 MNHEY and CDR2 SMNVEV (reference sequence). The CDR3 extends over 16 amino acids. The CDR3 DNA sequence: TGTGCCAGCAGTTCGGGACTCCGTGGGGTTAATGAAAAACTGTTTTTT. It yields the protein CASSSGLRGVNEKLFF. The full variable domain, rest sourced from reference TRBV27 and TRBJ1-4, is EAQVTQNPRYLITVTGKKLTVTCSQNMNHEYMSWYRQDPGLGLRQIYYSMNVEVTDKGDVPEGYKVSRKEKRNFPLILESPSPNQTSLYFCASSSGLRGVNEKLFFGSGTQLSVL.